This TCR beta chain was sequenced in a study of pediatric ulcerative colitis. Overall study: Ulcerative colitis patients had pancolitis or left-sided colitis, with confirming histology.

Germline lookup yields CDR1 SGHNT and CDR2 YYREEE (reference sequence). The CDR3 covers 13 residues. The germline V and J ends were trimmed by 2 bases and 2 bases, with 7 bases remaining between them. Findings and caveats of the study: No controls had the two rectal clonotypes shared by ulcerative colitis patients. Rectal repertoires separated controls, mild-moderate and acute severe colitis.

A word on this clone: Its antigen remains unidentified.

Only in-frame clones appear in the TCRdb table, and some are missing; sequencing was by immunoSEQ multiplex PCR. Seen here are roughly 64,000 clones, about 90% observed once, and the top ten hold about 3.5%. The sequencing sample was made of blood. The chain carries TRBV5-4 and TRBJ1-2, with D possibly matching TRBD1 (5 bases). The sequence came from a boy under 18 with severe ulcerative colitis. Here the CDR3 reads CASSLEGNYGYTF. In nucleotides, the CDR3 is TGTGCCAGCAGCTTAGAGGGGAACTATGGCTACACCTTC.